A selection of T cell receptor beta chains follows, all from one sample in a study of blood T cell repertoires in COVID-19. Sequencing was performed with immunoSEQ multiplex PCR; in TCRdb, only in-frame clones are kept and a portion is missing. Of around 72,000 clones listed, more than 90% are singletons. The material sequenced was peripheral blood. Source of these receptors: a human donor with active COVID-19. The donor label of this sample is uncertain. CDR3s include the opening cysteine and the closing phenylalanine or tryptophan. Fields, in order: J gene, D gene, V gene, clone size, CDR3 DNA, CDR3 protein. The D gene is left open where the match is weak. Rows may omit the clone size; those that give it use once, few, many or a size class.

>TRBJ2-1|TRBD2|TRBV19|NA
TGTGCCAGTAGTATATCCGCAGCGGGGGGAAACAATGAGCAGTTCTTC
CASSISAAGGNNEQFF
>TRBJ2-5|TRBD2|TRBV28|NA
TGTGCCAGCAGTTCCCAACTATCGGGGGGTTACGAGACCCAGTACTTC
CASSSQLSGGYETQYF
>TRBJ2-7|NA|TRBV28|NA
TGTGCCAGCAGTTACGGGACCTACGAGCAGTACTTC
CASSYGTYEQYF
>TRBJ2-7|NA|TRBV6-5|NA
TGTGCCAGCAGTCACCGGGACATTGAGTACGAGCAGTACTTC
CASSHRDIEYEQYF
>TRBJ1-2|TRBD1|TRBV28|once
TGTGCCAGCAGTTCCCCGACAGGGGGCTTGGGTGGCTACACCTTC
CASSSPTGGLGGYTF
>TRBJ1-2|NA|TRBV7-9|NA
TGTGCCAGCAGCTTAGCGGGGGCCGGCTATGGCTACACCTTC
CASSLAGAGYGYTF
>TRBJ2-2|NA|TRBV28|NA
TGTGCCAGCAGTCCTCTGCCCCCTATCGTCGGGGAGCTGTTTTTT
CASSPLPPIVGELFF
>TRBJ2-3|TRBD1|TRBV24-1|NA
TGTGCCACCAGTGAAGCCGGGACAGGGCAGTATTTT
CATSEAGTGQYF
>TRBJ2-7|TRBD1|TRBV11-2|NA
TGTGCCAGCAGCTTAGGGACAGGGCCTTACTACGAGCAGTACTTC
CASSLGTGPYYEQYF
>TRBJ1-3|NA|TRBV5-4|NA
TGTGCCAGCAGCTTGCCAGGGGCGGAAGGAAACACCATATATTTT
CASSLPGAEGNTIYF
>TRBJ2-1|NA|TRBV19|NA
TGTGCCAGTAGTATTCCACAGAGCTCCTACAATGAGCAGTTCTTC
CASSIPQSSYNEQFF
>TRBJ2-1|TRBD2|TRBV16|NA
TGTGCCAGCAGCCCCACGTTAGGCGGGAGCGAGTTCTTC
CASSPTLGGSEFF
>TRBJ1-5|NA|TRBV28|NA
TGTGCCAGCAGTCCCCGTCAGACGGGGCAGCCCCAGCATTTT
CASSPRQTGQPQHF
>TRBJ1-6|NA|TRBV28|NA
TGCGCCAGCATGGAGGGGCACAATTCACCCCTCCACTTT
CASMEGHNSPLHF
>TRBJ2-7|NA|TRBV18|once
TGTGCCAGCACAGCCCCCAGCTCCTACGAGCAGTACTTC
CASTAPSSYEQYF
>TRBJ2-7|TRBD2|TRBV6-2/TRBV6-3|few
TGTGCCAGCAGTTATGCTGGCGGGAGCTACGAGCAGTACTTC
CASSYAGGSYEQYF
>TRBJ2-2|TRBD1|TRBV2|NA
TGTGCCGCTACCGACAGGGTAACCGGGGAGCTGTTTTTT
CAATDRVTGELFF
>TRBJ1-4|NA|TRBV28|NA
TGTGCCAGCAGTTTAGGGCAGGGCTATGAAAAACTGTTTTTT
CASSLGQGYEKLFF
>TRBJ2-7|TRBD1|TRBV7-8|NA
TGTGCCAGCAGCTGGACAGGGGGCGCGGTGTCCTACGAGCAGTACTTC
CASSWTGGAVSYEQYF
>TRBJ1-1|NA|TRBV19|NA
TGTGCCAGTAGTAGGACAGAGAACACTGAAGCTTTCTTT
CASSRTENTEAFF
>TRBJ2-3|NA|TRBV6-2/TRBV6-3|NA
TGTGCCAGCAGTTATACAGCAGATACGCAGTATTTT
CASSYTADTQYF
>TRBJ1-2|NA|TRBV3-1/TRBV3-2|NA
TGTGCCAGCACTCGCAGGGGCTCGGACTATGGCTACACCTTC
CASTRRGSDYGYTF
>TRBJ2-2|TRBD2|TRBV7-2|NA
TGTGCCAGCAGCTTAGGTCTTAGCGGGAGACGGCGATCCGGGGAGCTGTTTTTT
CASSLGLSGRRRSGELFF
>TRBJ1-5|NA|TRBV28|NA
TGTGCCAGCCGAATCGGGGGAACGAGTCAGCCCCAGCATTTT
CASRIGGTSQPQHF
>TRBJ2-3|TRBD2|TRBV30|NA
TGTGCCTGGAGCGGGATAGCGGGAGCACGCACAGATACGCAGTATTTT
CAWSGIAGARTDTQYF
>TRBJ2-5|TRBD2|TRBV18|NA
TGTGCCAGCTTACGGACTAGCGGGGGAGAGACCCAGTACTTC
CASLRTSGGETQYF
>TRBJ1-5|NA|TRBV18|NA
TGTGCCAGCTCACCCGGGAGGGAACAGCCCCAGCATTTT
CASSPGREQPQHF
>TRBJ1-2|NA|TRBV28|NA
TGTGCCAGCAGAACAGGCGGATTTGGCTACACCTTC
CASRTGGFGYTF
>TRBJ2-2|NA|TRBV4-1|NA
TGCGCCAGCAGCCAAGAGGTTCCGTGGGCAAACACCGGGGAGCTGTTTTTT
CASSQEVPWANTGELFF
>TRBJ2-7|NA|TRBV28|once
TGTGCCAGCAGGGGGGGATCCTACGAGCAGTACTTC
CASRGGSYEQYF
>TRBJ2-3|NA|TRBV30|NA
TGTGCCTGGAGTGTTGGTCAGAACACAGATACGCAGTATTTT
CAWSVGQNTDTQYF
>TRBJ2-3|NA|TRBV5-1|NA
TGCGCCAGCAAGGGAGCAGACACAGATACGCAGTATTTT
CASKGADTDTQYF
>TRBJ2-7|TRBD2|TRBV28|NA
TGTGCCAGCAGTTTCGGTCTAGCGGGAGCCTACGAGCAGTACTTC
CASSFGLAGAYEQYF
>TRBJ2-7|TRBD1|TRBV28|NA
TGTGCCAGCCGAGAGCGGGACAGGGTGTACGAGCAGTACTTC
CASRERDRVYEQYF
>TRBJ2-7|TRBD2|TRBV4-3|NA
TGCGCCAGCAGCCAAGAGAGCCTAGCGGGAGGACACGAGCAGTACTTC
CASSQESLAGGHEQYF
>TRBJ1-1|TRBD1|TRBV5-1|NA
TGCGCCAGCAGTCCCCCAGACAGGGGGGTGAACACTGAAGCTTTCTTT
CASSPPDRGVNTEAFF
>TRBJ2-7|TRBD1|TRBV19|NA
TGTGCCAGTAGTCTGGCCGGGACAGGGTCCTACGAGCAGTACTTC
CASSLAGTGSYEQYF
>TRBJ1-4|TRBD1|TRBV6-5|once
TGTGCCACTAAGACAGGGTCCTTTGAAAAACTGTTTTTT
CATKTGSFEKLFF